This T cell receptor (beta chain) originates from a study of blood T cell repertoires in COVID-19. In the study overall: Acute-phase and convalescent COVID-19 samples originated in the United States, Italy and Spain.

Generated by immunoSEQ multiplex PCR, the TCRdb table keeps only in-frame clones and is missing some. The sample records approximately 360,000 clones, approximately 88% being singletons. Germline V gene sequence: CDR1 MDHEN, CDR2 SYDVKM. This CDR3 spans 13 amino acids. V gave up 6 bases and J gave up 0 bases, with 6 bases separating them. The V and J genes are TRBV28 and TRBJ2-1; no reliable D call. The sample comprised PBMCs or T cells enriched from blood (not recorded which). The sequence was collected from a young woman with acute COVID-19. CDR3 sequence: CASSMSSYNEQFF. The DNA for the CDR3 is TGTGCCAGCAGCATGAGCTCCTACAATGAGCAGTTCTTC. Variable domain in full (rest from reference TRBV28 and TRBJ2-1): DVKVTQSSRYLVKRTGEKVFLECVQDMDHENMFWYRQDPGLGLRLIYFSYDVKMKEKGDIPEGYSVSREKKERFSLILESASTNQTSMYLCASSMSSYNEQFFGPGTRLTVL.